The 5 T cell receptor beta chains reported below all come from one sample, sequenced in a study of blood T cell repertoires in COVID-19. The table came from immunoSEQ multiplex PCR; TCRdb's copy has only in-frame clones and leaves some out. This table has a few hundred thousand clones, about 90% appearing once. Sequenced sample: peripheral blood. The origin of the receptors is a man aged 18-30 years who had recovered from COVID-19.

The chain employs TRBV5-8 and TRBJ2-7; 9 bases are a match to TRBD1. Germline-derived CDR1 and CDR2 are SGHTS and YDEGEE. After removal of 4 bases from V and 5 bases from J, the junction contained 10 bases not matched to a gene. This CDR3 is built from 15 residues. The CDR3 nucleotides are TGTGCCAGCAGCGTCGCGGGACAGGGAAGTGACGAGCAGTACTTC. Its translation: CASSVAGQGSDEQYF.

The chain carries TRBV7-2 and TRBJ1-2; 8 bases are shared with TRBD1. The J segment lost 6 bases and the V segment lost 5 bases, leaving 11 bases of the junction unmatched. Germline V lookup: CDR1 SGHTA, CDR2 FQGNSA. CDR3 length equals 15 residues. CDR3 protein: CASSISGGTGDGYTF. The CDR3 nucleotides are TGTGCCAGCAGCATCAGTGGCGGGACAGGCGATGGCTACACCTTC.

The chain carries TRBV15 and TRBJ1-2; 9 nucleotides agree with TRBD1. This CDR3 is 13 amino acids long. V lost 5 bases, J lost 8 bases, and 6 bases stayed unmatched. CDR1 is LNHNV, CDR2 YYDKDF, per germline (reference sequence). In nucleotides, the CDR3 is TGTGCCACCAGCCTTAGGACAGGGGAGGGCTACACCTTC. Protein product: CATSLRTGEGYTF.

This clone came up once. The CDR3 loop is CASSRTIPTDTQYF. The DNA for the CDR3 is TGCGCCAGCAGTCGGACTATACCCACAGATACGCAGTATTTT. The chain employs TRBV10-2 and TRBJ2-3, with D possibly matching TRBD2 (6 bases). From germline, CDR1 is WSHSY and CDR2 SAAADI. The CDR3 contains 14 residues. The V gene lost 5 bases and the J gene lost 2 bases, with 11 bases spanning the gap.

The rearrangement joins TRBV28 to TRBJ2-3, with 8 nucleotides matching TRBD2. CDR1 is MDHEN and CDR2 is SYDVKM in the germline V gene. Trimming at V came to 5 bases and at J to 2 bases, leaving 9 bases not matched to a gene. The CDR3 extends over 16 amino acids. CDR3 sequence: CASSHATAGDTDTQYF. CDR3 DNA sequence: TGTGCCAGCAGTCACGCAACAGCGGGGGACACAGATACGCAGTATTTT.